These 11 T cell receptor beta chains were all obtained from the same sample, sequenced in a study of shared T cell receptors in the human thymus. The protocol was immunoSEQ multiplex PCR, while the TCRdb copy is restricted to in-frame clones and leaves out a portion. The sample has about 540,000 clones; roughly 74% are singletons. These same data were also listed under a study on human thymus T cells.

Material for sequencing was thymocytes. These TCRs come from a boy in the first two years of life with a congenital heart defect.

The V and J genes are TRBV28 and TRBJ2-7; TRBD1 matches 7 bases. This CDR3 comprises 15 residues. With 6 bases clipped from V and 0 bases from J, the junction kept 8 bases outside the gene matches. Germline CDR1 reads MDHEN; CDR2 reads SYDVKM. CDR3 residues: CASSLPWDSSYEQYF. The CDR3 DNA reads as TGTGCCAGCAGCCTCCCCTGGGACAGCTCCTACGAGCAGTACTTC.

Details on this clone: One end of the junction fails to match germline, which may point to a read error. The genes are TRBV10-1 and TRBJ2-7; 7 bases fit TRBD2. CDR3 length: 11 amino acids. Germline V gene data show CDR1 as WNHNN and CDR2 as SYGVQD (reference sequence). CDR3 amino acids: CASSEGLAVNF. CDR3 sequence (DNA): TGCGCCAGCAGTGAGGGCCTAGCGGTCAACTTC.

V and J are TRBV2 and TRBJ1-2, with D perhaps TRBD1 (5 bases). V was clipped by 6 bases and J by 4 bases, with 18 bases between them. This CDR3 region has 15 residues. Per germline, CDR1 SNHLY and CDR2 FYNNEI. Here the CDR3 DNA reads TGTGCCAGCAGCCTCAGGGCCCTGCATGGCTATGGCTACACCTTC. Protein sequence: CASSLRALHGYGYTF.

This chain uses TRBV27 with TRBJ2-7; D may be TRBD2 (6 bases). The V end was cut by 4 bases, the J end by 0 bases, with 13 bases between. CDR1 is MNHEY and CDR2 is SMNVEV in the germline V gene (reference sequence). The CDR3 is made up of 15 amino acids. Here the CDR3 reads CASSSSGAISYEQYF. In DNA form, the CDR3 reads TGTGCCAGCAGTTCCTCGGGAGCCATCTCCTACGAGCAGTACTTC.

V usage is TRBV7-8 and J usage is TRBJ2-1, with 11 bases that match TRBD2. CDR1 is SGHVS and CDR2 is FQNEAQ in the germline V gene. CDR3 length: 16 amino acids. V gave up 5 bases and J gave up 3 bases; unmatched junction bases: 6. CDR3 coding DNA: TGTGCCAGCAGCGTCCCTAGCGGGAGGTTCTACAATGAGCAGTTCTTC. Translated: CASSVPSGRFYNEQFF.

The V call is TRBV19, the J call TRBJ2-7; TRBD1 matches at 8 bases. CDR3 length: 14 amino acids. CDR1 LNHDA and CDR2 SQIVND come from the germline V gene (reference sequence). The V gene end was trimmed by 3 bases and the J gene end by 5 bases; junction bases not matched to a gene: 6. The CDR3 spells CASSMDREVNEQYF. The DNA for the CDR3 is TGTGCCAGTAGTATGGACAGGGAGGTGAACGAGCAGTACTTC.

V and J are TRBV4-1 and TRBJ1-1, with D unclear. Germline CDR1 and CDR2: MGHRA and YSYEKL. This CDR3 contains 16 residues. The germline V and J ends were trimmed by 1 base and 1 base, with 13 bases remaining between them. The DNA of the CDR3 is TGCGCCAGCAGCCAAGGTTGCGGGGTTTCGAACACTGAAGCTTTCTTT. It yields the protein CASSQGCGVSNTEAFF.

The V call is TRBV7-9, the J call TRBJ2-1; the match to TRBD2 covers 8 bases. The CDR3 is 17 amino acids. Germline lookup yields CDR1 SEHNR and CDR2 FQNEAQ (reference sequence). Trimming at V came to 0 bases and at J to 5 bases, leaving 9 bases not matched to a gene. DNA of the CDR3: TGTGCCAGCAGCTTAGCCCCTGGCGGGAGGCCGGACAATGAGCAGTTCTTC. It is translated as CASSLAPGGRPDNEQFF. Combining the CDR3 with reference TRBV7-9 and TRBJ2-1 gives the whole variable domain DTGVSQNPRHKITKRGQNVTFRCDPISEHNRLYWYRQTLGQGPEFLTYFQNEAQLEKSRLLSDRFSAERPKGSFSTLEIQRTEQGDSAMYLCASSLAPGGRPDNEQFFGPGTRLTVL.

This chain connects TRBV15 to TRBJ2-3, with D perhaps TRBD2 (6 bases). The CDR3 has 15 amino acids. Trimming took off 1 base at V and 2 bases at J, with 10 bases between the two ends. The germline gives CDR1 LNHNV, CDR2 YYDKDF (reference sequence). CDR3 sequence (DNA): TGTGCCACCAGCAGAGCGGCGGGAAACACAGATACGCAGTATTTT. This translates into CATSRAAGNTDTQYF.

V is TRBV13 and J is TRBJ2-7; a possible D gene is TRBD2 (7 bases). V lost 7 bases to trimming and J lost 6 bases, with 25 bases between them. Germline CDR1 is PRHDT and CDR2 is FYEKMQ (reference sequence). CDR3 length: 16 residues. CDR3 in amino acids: CASTLGEGRGALEQYF. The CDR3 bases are TGTGCCAGCACCCTGGGGGAAGGGAGGGGGGCACTCGAGCAGTACTTC.

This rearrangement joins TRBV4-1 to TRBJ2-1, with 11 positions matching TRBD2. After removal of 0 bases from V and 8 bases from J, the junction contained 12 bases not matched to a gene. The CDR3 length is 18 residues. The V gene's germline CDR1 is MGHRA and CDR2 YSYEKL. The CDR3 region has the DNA TGCGCCAGCAGCCAAGATTGGTCTAGCGGGAGGAGGGGCCATGAGCAGTTCTTC. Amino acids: CASSQDWSSGRRGHEQFF.